These 21 T cell receptor beta chains were sequenced from one sample in a study of cytotoxic CD8 clonotypes in ibrutinib-treated CLL. This table comes from immunoSEQ multiplex PCR, and its TCRdb copy is limited to in-frame clones, with some not included. Seen here are over 40,000 clones, approximately 87% observed once, and the top ten hold roughly 20%. Sequencing was performed on PBMCs, taken after 24 months of ibrutinib treatment. Source of these receptors: a human donor with chronic lymphocytic leukemia.

This rearrangement joins TRBV11-2 to TRBJ2-5; D might be TRBD1 (5 bases). This CDR3 spans 14 amino acids. CDR1 and CDR2 from the germline V gene are SGHAT and FQNNGV. V lost 2 bases to trimming and J lost 2 bases, with 9 bases between them. This chain's CDR3 is CASSLTGAQETQYF. The CDR3, as DNA: TGTGCCAGCAGCTTAACAGGAGCTCAAGAGACCCAGTACTTC. Complete variable domain (other parts from reference TRBV11-2 and TRBJ2-5): EAGVAQSPRYKIIEKRQSVAFWCNPISGHATLYWYQQILGQGPKLLIQFQNNGVVDDSQLPKDRFSAERLKGVDSTLKIQPAKLEDSAVYLCASSLTGAQETQYFGPGTRLLVL.

This sequence joins TRBV4-1 and TRBJ2-5; 9 nucleotides line up with TRBD2. Germline values: CDR1 MGHRA, CDR2 YSYEKL. The CDR3 covers 17 residues. V was pared by 0 bases and J by 2 bases, with 7 bases of the junction left unmatched. Here the CDR3 reads CASSQEPSGTIQETQYF. The CDR3 coding sequence is TGCGCCAGCAGCCAAGAACCTAGCGGGACAATTCAAGAGACCCAGTACTTC.

V gene TRBV29-1 combines with J gene TRBJ2-7, with TRBD2 matching over 10 bases. This CDR3 contains 13 residues. J gave up 6 bases and V 6 bases, and 8 bases lay outside the gene matches. Looked up from germline, CDR1 is SQVTM and CDR2 is ANQGSEA. The CDR3 DNA follows: TGCAGCGTGAAAGGACTAGCGGCCCCCGAGCAGTACTTC. Its translation: CSVKGLAAPEQYF.

This chain joins TRBV4-2 and TRBJ2-7; 8 positions match TRBD1. J was trimmed by 3 bases and V by 1 base; bases with no gene match: 8. CDR1 and CDR2 (germline): LGHNA, YNFKEQ. The CDR3 loop spans 16 amino acids. For the CDR3, the DNA is TGTGCCAGCAGCCAAGTCCCCGGACAGGGTCGCTACGAGCAGTACTTC. Its protein is CASSQVPGQGRYEQYF.

The J gene is TRBJ2-7, the V gene TRBV30; D not certain. Trimming removed 0 bases from V and 6 bases from J, with 9 bases in between. The CDR3 length is 12 residues. The germline gives CDR1 GTSNPN, CDR2 SVGIG (reference sequence). The CDR3 bases are TGTGCCTGGAGTGTCCGGCCGGGCGAGCAGTACTTC. Amino acids: CAWSVRPGEQYF.

V usage is TRBV5-1 and J usage is TRBJ2-2, with D unclear. The CDR3 has 14 amino acids. The V and J ends lost 1 base and 1 base respectively, with 5 bases between them. In germline, CDR1 is SGHRS, CDR2 YFSETQ. The CDR3 loop reads CASSLNQNTGELFF. DNA for the CDR3: TGCGCCAGCAGCTTGAACCAGAACACCGGGGAGCTGTTTTTT.

This clone was seen only a few times. This chain connects TRBV21-1 to TRBJ2-7; TRBD2 is taken as the D call from the table, unchecked against the DNA. TRBV21-1 is a listed pseudogene. This CDR3 has 16 amino acids. CDR3 DNA sequence: TGTGCCAGCAGCAAACATCGACGGGGTTTCCGCAACGAGCAGTACTTC. This sequence encodes CASSKHRRGFRNEQYF.

The chain links TRBV27 to TRBJ1-5, with no clear D. Germline CDR1 is MNHEY and CDR2 is SMNVEV (reference sequence). The V and J ends lost 3 bases and 4 bases respectively, with 13 bases between them. The CDR3 is 15 amino acids. The CDR3 loop is CASSLSGRGNQPQHF. Written as DNA, the CDR3 is TGTGCCAGCAGTTTGAGCGGACGAGGAAATCAGCCCCAGCATTTT.

The chain employs TRBV15 and TRBJ2-2; TRBD2 matches 15 bases. The CDR3 consists of 19 residues. V lost 5 bases, J lost 5 bases, and 12 bases stayed unmatched. Per the germline V gene, CDR1 is LNHNV and CDR2 is YYDKDF (reference sequence). CDR3 nucleotides: TGTGCCACCAGCTTCCCCCCAGGACTAGCGGGAGGGCGGACCGGGGAGCTGTTTTTT. Amino acids: CATSFPPGLAGGRTGELFF.

This chain joins TRBV11-3 and TRBJ2-3; the D is unclear. The germline CDR1 and CDR2 sequences are SGHNT and YENEEA. The CDR3 consists of 14 residues. Trimming shortened V by 1 base and J by 3 bases, and 8 bases separated the two germline ends. CDR3 loop: CASSLGGSTDTQYF. The CDR3 nucleotides are TGTGCCAGCAGCTTAGGAGGATCTACAGATACGCAGTATTTT.

As DNA, the CDR3 is TGCGCCAGCAGCCAAGCGGGACCGGGAATCGGACACACTGAAGCTTTCTTT. Encoded protein: CASSQAGPGIGHTEAFF. The V call is TRBV4-3, the J call TRBJ1-1, with D perhaps matching TRBD1 (5 bases). CDR1 LGHNA and CDR2 YSLEER come from the germline V gene. Trimming took 1 base from V and 3 from J, leaving 18 bases between them. CDR3 size: 17 residues.

This clone was counted between two and nine times. The chain carries TRBV30 and TRBJ2-7; possibly TRBD1 for D (6 bases). V was clipped by 2 bases and J by 6 bases, with 20 bases between them. CDR3 length: 15 residues. Per the germline V gene, CDR1 is GTSNPN and CDR2 is SVGIG (reference sequence). The CDR3 DNA reads as TGTGCCTGGAGTCCCATTGCCACAGGGTGGCGCGAGCAGTACTTC. Protein: CAWSPIATGWREQYF.

The chain recombines TRBV5-1 with TRBJ2-5; 13 nucleotides align to TRBD2. The CDR3 sequence is 16 residues long. The V segment lost 5 bases and the J segment 4 bases; nucleotides outside the gene matches: 8. The germline V gene has CDR1 SGHRS and CDR2 YFSETQ. CDR3 in amino acids: CASSEGLAGPGETQYF. The CDR3 coding sequence is TGCGCCAGCAGTGAGGGACTAGCGGGACCTGGAGAGACCCAGTACTTC.

The J gene is TRBJ2-7, the V gene TRBV5-6; tentatively, D is TRBD1 (6 bases). This CDR3 contains 13 residues. V lost 2 bases and J 2 bases, leaving 8 bases between the germline ends. Germline V gene sequence: CDR1 SGHDT, CDR2 YYEEEE. CDR3 amino acids: CASSFGTTYEQYF. CDR3 bases: TGTGCCAGCAGCTTCGGGACAACCTACGAGCAGTACTTC.

This chain joins TRBV18 and TRBJ2-2; 9 bases match TRBD1. V was clipped by 0 bases and J by 1 base; unmatched bases: 12. Germline CDR1 KGHSH, CDR2 LQKENI. The CDR3 totals 20 residues. The CDR3 region has the DNA TGTGCCAGCTCACCACCTGGTGGCTGGCTGGGACAGGGGAACACCGGGGAGCTGTTTTTT. This gives the protein CASSPPGGWLGQGNTGELFF.

This chain links TRBV30 with TRBJ2-3; TRBD2 aligns across 8 bases. This CDR3 has 14 amino acids. Germline CDR1 is GTSNPN and CDR2 is SVGIG (reference sequence). V dropped 2 bases and J dropped 4; count of bases not matched to a gene: 5. The CDR3 DNA follows: TGTGCCTGGAGTAGCGGGAGAAGGCCAGATACGCAGTATTTT. This encodes CAWSSGRRPDTQYF.

The chain links TRBV19 to TRBJ2-7; 14 bases line up with TRBD2. The germline V gene encodes CDR1 LNHDA and CDR2 SQIVND (reference sequence). The junction had 6 bases not matched to a gene; V was cut back by 8 bases and J by 6 bases. CDR3 size: 14 residues. The CDR3 is CASQPGLAGAEQYF. The CDR3 nucleotides are TGTGCCAGTCAGCCGGGACTAGCGGGAGCCGAGCAGTACTTC. Together with reference TRBV19 and TRBJ2-7, the CDR3 gives the full variable domain: DGGITQSPKYLFRKEGQNVTLSCEQNLNHDAMYWYRQDPGQGLRLIYYSQIVNDFQKGDIAEGYSVSREKKESFPLTVTSAQKNPTAFYLCASQPGLAGAEQYFGPGTRLTVT.

The gene calls are TRBV11-3 and TRBJ2-3, with D perhaps TRBD1 or TRBD2 (5 bases each). V was cut by 11 bases and J by 3 bases, with 21 bases left in between. CDR1 is SGHNT, CDR2 YENEEA, per germline. The CDR3 consists of 15 residues. The CDR3 protein is CAAGMDRGRTDTQYF. DNA of the CDR3: TGTGCCGCAGGGATGGACCGGGGCCGTACAGATACGCAGTATTTT.

The V and J genes are TRBV28 and TRBJ1-5; TRBD1 is a possible D gene (5 bases). Germline loops: CDR1 MDHEN, CDR2 SYDVKM. Trimming removed 4 bases at V and 4 bases at J, with 17 bases between. CDR3 length: 16 residues. CDR3 protein: CASSWGDEVINQPQHF. The CDR3 bases are TGTGCCAGCAGTTGGGGGGACGAAGTCATTAATCAGCCCCAGCATTTT.

The genes are TRBV30 and TRBJ2-1; 8 positions agree with TRBD1. The CDR3 runs to 15 residues. With V trimmed by 2 bases and J by 3 bases, 6 bases remained unmatched. The germline CDR1 and CDR2 sequences are GTSNPN and SVGIG (reference sequence). CDR3 region: CAWSTGGTGYNEQFF. The CDR3 DNA follows: TGTGCCTGGAGTACCGGAGGGACAGGCTACAATGAGCAGTTCTTC.

Only one count was recorded for this clone. CDR3 sequence: CASSVASGGYNEQFF. CDR3 nucleotides: TGTGCCAGCAGCGTAGCTAGCGGAGGATACAATGAGCAGTTCTTC. This rearrangement joins TRBV9 to TRBJ2-1, with 7 positions matching TRBD2. This CDR3 spans 15 amino acids. Germline loops: CDR1 SGDLS, CDR2 YYNGEE. V shed 0 bases, J shed 4 bases, and the junction held 4 bases outside the gene matches.